The T cell receptor (beta chain) under discussion was sequenced for a study of OX40 agonist ivuxolimab in advanced cancers. The study, taken as a whole, reports: Blood T cells, both CD4+ and CD8+, expanded clonally by week 6 at 0.1 to 3.0 mg/kg. What antigens the expanded peripheral T cells recognized was never established.

Sequencing used immunoSEQ multiplex PCR; TCRdb keeps in-frame clones, though not all of them. This repertoire shows around 60,000 clones, 75% to 90% found once; its top ten account for 15% to 20%. Comment on this clone: Antigen unknown.

The V end was cut by 6 bases, the J end by 7 bases, with 8 bases between. The germline CDR1 and CDR2 sequences are MNHEY and SMNVEV (reference sequence). The CDR3 has 11 residues. The TCR comes from an adult with an advanced solid tumor such as melanoma, head and neck, liver or kidney cancer. This chain uses TRBV27 with TRBJ2-3, with a weak D call TRBD1 (6 bases). The sample was CD4+ or CD8+ T cells sorted from blood, taken in a trial of the OX40 agonist ivuxolimab. The CDR3 DNA reads as TGTGCCAGCAGGTGGGGGCATACGCAGTATTTT. Protein: CASRWGHTQYF.